The 28 T cell receptor beta chains presented below share a single source sample, sequenced in a study of identical twins. Using its own MiXCR run on the 5' RACE reads, TCRdb lists one record per CDR3 protein. The sample consists of 400,000 to 550,000 distinct CDR3 sequences, approximately 22% of them appearing once. These data also featured in a second study, about T cells expressing NK-cell markers.

The sample consisted of CD4+ T cells sorted from blood. Receptor source: a woman under 30 in good health.

This sequence joins TRBV15 and TRBJ2-1; TRBD2 aligns across 8 bases. Germline trimming cut 0 bases from V and 8 bases from J; bases unmatched to any gene: 6. Germline CDR1 reads LNHNV; CDR2 reads YYDKDF (reference sequence). The CDR3 has 15 residues. The CDR3 loop reads CATSRDPGLADEQFF. The CDR3 nucleotides read TGTGCCACCAGCAGAGATCCCGGACTAGCCGATGAGCAGTTCTTC.

In its sample, this clonotype was seen many times. The rearrangement uses TRBV20-1 and TRBJ1-1; perhaps TRBD1 as D (5 bases). CDR3 length: 14 residues. CDR1 and CDR2 (germline): DFQATT, SNEGSKA (reference sequence). Trimming took off 6 bases at V and 2 bases at J, with 16 bases between the two ends. The CDR3 sequence: CSAYPGRANTEAFF. CDR3 sequence (DNA): TGCAGTGCGTACCCGGGACGGGCTAACACTGAAGCTTTCTTT.

The chain recombines TRBV7-9 with TRBJ1-1; tentatively, D is TRBD1 (6 bases). Germline V lookup: CDR1 SEHNR, CDR2 FQNEAQ (reference sequence). CDR3 length: 14 amino acids. The V end was cut by 5 bases, the J end by 1 base, with 11 bases between. In DNA, the CDR3 is TGTGCCAGCAGCCCAGGGGCTCGGAACACTGAAGCTTTCTTT. Residues: CASSPGARNTEAFF.

This clonotype was detected a few times. CDR3 protein: CASSLRGGDEQYF. CDR3 DNA: TGTGCCAGCAGCTTGCGAGGGGGGGACGAGCAGTACTTC. The genes are TRBV7-9 and TRBJ2-7, with D possibly matching TRBD2 (7 bases). V was shortened by 3 bases and J by 5 bases, with 11 bases between the two germline ends. Germline V gene data show CDR1 as SEHNR and CDR2 as FQNEAQ (reference sequence). CDR3 size: 13 residues.

The genes are TRBV7-7 and TRBJ2-1, with D perhaps assigned TRBD1 or TRBD2 (5 bases each). This CDR3 region has 16 residues. Per the germline V gene, CDR1 is SSHAT and CDR2 is FNYEAQ (reference sequence). DNA of the CDR3: TGTCCCTCAAAGCCCCAACCGGGACCTACAAGGGAGGAGCAGTTCTTC. It translates to CPSKPQPGPTREEQFF.

The table lists this clonotype with a few counts. The chain employs TRBV29-1 and TRBJ2-3, with D maybe TRBD2 (7 bases). Germline loops: CDR1 SQVTM, CDR2 ANQGSEA. The CDR3 covers 13 residues. The V end was cut by 8 bases, the J end by 6 bases, with 18 bases between. CDR3 sequence reads: CSYRAEGGDTQYF. The CDR3 DNA follows: TGCAGCTACCGGGCCGAGGGGGGGGATACGCAGTATTTT.

The chain uses TRBV12-3 or TRBV12-4 and TRBJ2-1, with D tentatively TRBD1 (6 bases). Trimming shortened V by 6 bases and J by 8 bases, and 14 bases separated the two germline ends. The CDR3 runs to 13 residues. CDR3 in DNA: TGTGCCAGCAGCCCCCCAGGGGTGCATGAGCAGTTCTTC. This gives the protein CASSPPGVHEQFF.

V is TRBV21-1 and J is TRBJ1-4; the DNA was not used to check the table's D call, TRBD1. TRBV21-1 is an annotated pseudogene. CDR3 size: 17 residues. The CDR3 loop reads CASSPLMPGTGDEKLFF. CDR3 nucleotide sequence: TGTGCCAGCAGCCCCCTAATGCCGGGGACAGGGGATGAAAAACTGTTTTTT.

The chain uses TRBV7-8 and TRBJ1-2; a weak D match, TRBD1 (6 bases). Germline V gene lookup returns CDR1 SGHVS and CDR2 FQNEAQ. The CDR3 runs 14 residues. Trimming cost V 5 bases and J 3 bases, with 13 bases left between them. The CDR3: CASSDGQFDYGYTF. In DNA, the CDR3 is TGTGCCAGCAGCGACGGACAGTTTGACTATGGCTACACCTTC. The full variable domain, in which reference TRBV7-8 and TRBJ1-2 provide the parts outside the CDR3, is GAGVSQSPRYKVAKRGQDVALRCDPISGHVSLFWYQQALGQGPEFLTYFQNEAQLDKSGLPSDRFFAERPEGSVSTLKIQRTQQEDSAVYLCASSDGQFDYGYTFGSGTRLTVV.

This clonotype occurred a few times. This CDR3 is CASSPGSTTGAYEQYF. The CDR3 nucleotides are TGTGCCAGCAGTCCCGGGAGTACCACCGGAGCCTACGAGCAGTACTTC. The rearrangement uses TRBV12-3 or TRBV12-4 and TRBJ2-7, with a possible D match to TRBD2 (6 bases). V was clipped by 5 bases and J by 2 bases, with 19 bases between them. The CDR3 length is 16 residues.

The sample holds one count of this clonotype. The chain is built from TRBV25-1 and TRBJ2-6; D gene ambiguous. The CDR3 runs 17 residues. Germline V gene sequence: CDR1 MGHDK, CDR2 SYGVNS. V shed 5 bases and J shed 2 bases, with 16 bases lying between them. CDR3 sequence (DNA): TGTGCCAGCAGTCCCCGGACGGGCGGCACTGGGGCCAACGTCCTGACTTTC. Its translation: CASSPRTGGTGANVLTF. Drawing the rest from reference TRBV25-1 and TRBJ2-6, the complete variable domain is EADIYQTPRYLVIGTGKKITLECSQTMGHDKMYWYQQDPGMELHLIHYSYGVNSTEKGDLSSESTVSRIRTEHFPLTLESARPSHTSQYLCASSPRTGGTGANVLTFGAGSRLTVL.

Only a few counts were recorded for this clonotype. One end of the junction is discordant with germline, which a read error may explain. The rearrangement uses TRBV7-2 and TRBJ2-1; D is unclear. CDR1 is SGHTA and CDR2 is FQGNSA in the germline V gene. The CDR3 is made up of 11 amino acids. The CDR3 reads CASSLGSGHLF. The DNA for the CDR3 is TGTGCCAGCAGCTTAGGTTCGGGCCACCTCTTC.

This clonotype showed up just a few times. The chain combines TRBV18 with TRBJ1-4; 8 nucleotides line up with TRBD1. The CDR3 is made up of 16 amino acids. Looked up from germline, CDR1 is KGHSH and CDR2 is LQKENI. V lost 3 bases, J lost 3 bases, and 6 bases stayed unmatched. The CDR3 is CASSPRQGWSNEKLFF. DNA of the CDR3: TGTGCCAGCTCACCTCGACAGGGGTGGTCTAATGAAAAACTGTTTTTT.

On this clonotype: This may be a read error: a much more frequent sequence differs by one nucleotide. This rearrangement joins TRBV20-1 to TRBJ2-3; D is ambiguous. The CDR3 has 10 amino acids. The V end was cut by 3 bases, the J end by 4 bases, with 2 bases between. Germline V gene lookup returns CDR1 DFQATT and CDR2 SNEGSKA (reference sequence). Here the CDR3 reads CSASPDTQYF. CDR3 DNA sequence: TGCAGTGCTAGCCCAGATACGCAGTATTTT.

This clonotype came up a few times. The chain uses TRBV3-1 and TRBJ2-3; possible D gene TRBD1, 6 bases. The CDR3 is 15 residues long. Looked up from germline, CDR1 is LGHDT and CDR2 is YNNKEL (reference sequence). V lost 0 bases to trimming and J lost 5 bases, with 12 bases between them. The CDR3 loop reads CASSQDDRGIDTQYF. The CDR3, as DNA: TGTGCCAGCAGCCAAGACGATAGGGGGATAGATACGCAGTATTTT.

This clonotype was recorded at least ten times. The chain recombines TRBV9 with TRBJ2-5, with D perhaps matching TRBD2 (6 bases). The CDR3 has 13 residues. V was pared by 4 bases and J by 1 base, with 8 bases between. Per germline, CDR1 SGDLS and CDR2 YYNGEE. In DNA form, the CDR3 reads TGTGCCAGCAGCCTGCGGGGCCAAGAGACCCAGTACTTC. This gives the protein CASSLRGQETQYF.

This clonotype was counted once. The V gene is TRBV12-3 or TRBV12-4, the J gene TRBJ1-1; 8 bases agree with TRBD1. Trimming removed 2 bases from V and 9 bases from J; junction bases left unmatched: 8. The CDR3 sequence is 14 residues long. This CDR3 is CASSLKGTGLQAFF. In DNA form, the CDR3 reads TGTGCCAGCAGTTTAAAGGGGACAGGATTGCAAGCTTTCTTT.

This clonotype was observed once. Here the CDR3 reads CASRFTGGTDEQYF. The CDR3 DNA follows: TGTGCCAGCAGATTTACAGGGGGCACCGACGAGCAGTACTTC. V is TRBV7-8 and J is TRBJ2-7; 9 bases match TRBD1. This CDR3 spans 14 amino acids. Germline CDR1 and CDR2: SGHVS and FQNEAQ. J lost 5 bases, V lost 6 bases, and 8 bases had no gene match. The full variable domain, its missing parts supplied by reference TRBV7-8 and TRBJ2-7, is GAGVSQSPRYKVAKRGQDVALRCDPISGHVSLFWYQQALGQGPEFLTYFQNEAQLDKSGLPSDRFFAERPEGSVSTLKIQRTQQEDSAVYLCASRFTGGTDEQYFGPGTRLTVT.

The chain recombines TRBV27 with TRBJ1-5; D gene ambiguous. The CDR3 length is 14 residues. Germline V gene lookup returns CDR1 MNHEY and CDR2 SMNVEV (reference sequence). With 4 bases removed from V and 2 bases from J, the gap between germline ends came to 9 bases. The DNA for the CDR3 is TGTGCCAGCAGTTCCCCTCTCCGCAATCAGCCCCAGCATTTT. Its translation is CASSSPLRNQPQHF.

This chain joins TRBV7-6 and TRBJ2-7; TRBD2 is a possible D gene (6 bases). The CDR3 has 13 residues. In germline, CDR1 is SGHVS, CDR2 FNYEAQ. V lost 4 bases and J 5 bases, leaving 12 bases between the germline ends. The CDR3 is CASSSSGPHEQYF. CDR3 sequence (DNA): TGTGCCAGCAGCTCCAGCGGGCCTCACGAGCAGTACTTC.

The chain uses TRBV19 and TRBJ2-3; 8 positions match TRBD2. The CDR3 runs 16 residues. The germline gives CDR1 LNHDA, CDR2 SQIVND (reference sequence). V dropped 5 bases and J dropped 4; count of bases not matched to a gene: 11. The CDR3 region is CASSVRLGGRSDTQYF. DNA of the CDR3: TGTGCCAGTAGTGTCCGACTAGGCGGGAGGTCAGATACGCAGTATTTT.

The chain has TRBV5-1 and TRBJ2-2, with 7 bases matching TRBD2. The CDR3 length is 16 residues. Germline V gene data show CDR1 as SGHRS and CDR2 as YFSETQ. J was trimmed by 3 bases and V by 4 bases; bases with no gene match: 9. The CDR3 DNA is TGCGCCAGCAGCCCATTGGGGCTAGCGGACACCGGGGAGCTGTTTTTT. As protein: CASSPLGLADTGELFF. The complete variable domain, with remaining parts taken from reference TRBV5-1 and TRBJ2-2, reads KAGVTQTPRYLIKTRGQQVTLSCSPISGHRSVSWYQQTPGQGLQFLFEYFSETQRNKGNFPGRFSGRQFSNSRSEMNVSTLELGDSALYLCASSPLGLADTGELFFGEGSRLTVL.

The V call is TRBV11-2, the J call TRBJ1-2; D gene uncertain. Germline CDR1 and CDR2: SGHAT and FQNNGV. This CDR3 has 13 residues. Deletions cut 2 bases from V and 8 bases from J, with 12 bases between. CDR3: CASSLPPGQGYTF. The CDR3 DNA is TGTGCCAGCAGCTTACCCCCCGGTCAGGGCTACACCTTC. Supplemented by reference TRBV11-2 and TRBJ1-2, the full variable domain reads EAGVAQSPRYKIIEKRQSVAFWCNPISGHATLYWYQQILGQGPKLLIQFQNNGVVDDSQLPKDRFSAERLKGVDSTLKIQPAKLEDSAVYLCASSLPPGQGYTFGSGTRLTVV.

This sequence joins TRBV28 and TRBJ1-1; D is unresolved. Per germline, CDR1 MDHEN and CDR2 SYDVKM. V was trimmed by 5 bases and J by 6 bases, leaving 13 bases between them. This CDR3 is built from 13 residues. The CDR3 DNA sequence: TGTGCCAGCAGTGTCGCCCTGGACCCTGAAGCTTTCTTT. Protein: CASSVALDPEAFF.

This clonotype was detected only a few times. The V and J genes are TRBV6-5 and TRBJ2-5; TRBD2 agrees at 8 bases. V lost 0 bases to trimming and J lost 7 bases; unmatched junction nucleotides: 10. Germline V gene sequence: CDR1 MNHEY, CDR2 SVGAGI. This CDR3 is built from 16 residues. The CDR3 nucleotides read TGTGCCAGCAGTTACTCCGCGGGGGGCTTGAGGGGGACCCAGTACTTC. Its translation: CASSYSAGGLRGTQYF.

The chain links TRBV20-1 to TRBJ2-1; 10 bases fit TRBD2. V lost 0 bases and J lost 7; bases outside the gene matches: 9. The germline CDR1 and CDR2 sequences are DFQATT and SNEGSKA (reference sequence). The CDR3 extends over 16 amino acids. The CDR3 bases are TGCAGTGCTAGAGATGGAGCGGGAGGGCCAAAAAATGAGCAGTTCTTC. This encodes CSARDGAGGPKNEQFF.

This clonotype was seen a few times. The chain recombines TRBV28 with TRBJ2-7, with no clear D. The CDR3 contains 14 residues. Germline V gives CDR1 MDHEN, CDR2 SYDVKM. V was shortened by 1 base and J by 2 bases, with 9 bases between the two germline ends. The CDR3 sequence: CASSLSKAPYEQYF. CDR3 DNA: TGTGCCAGCAGTTTATCAAAAGCCCCCTACGAGCAGTACTTC.

This chain links TRBV12-3 or TRBV12-4 with TRBJ2-1, with 12 bases that match TRBD2. V was pared by 4 bases and J by 6 bases, with 10 bases of the junction left unmatched. The CDR3 extends over 17 amino acids. The CDR3, as DNA: TGTGCCAGCAGTTCACGACTAGCGGGAGTTATCAGCAATGAGCAGTTCTTC. It specifies CASSSRLAGVISNEQFF.